These 7 T cell receptor beta chains were sequenced from one sample in a study of CD8+ T cells in alopecia areata. Investigators isolated RNA and reverse transcribed it into cDNA to act as the sequencing template. Using immunoSEQ multiplex PCR, the repertoire was profiled, and TCRdb retains in-frame clones only, with some absent. The sample carries 150,000 to 200,000 clones, roughly three fifths recorded once. Treatment in this sample: oral pan-JAK inhibitor, 5-10 mg twice daily. The material was CD4+ T cells sorted from blood, obtained between weeks 49 and 50, from a patient treated with tofacitinib. The receptors were gathered from a human donor with alopecia areata.

This clone is a singleton in its sample. Other DNA sequences within the sample encode an identical CDR3. This rearrangement joins TRBV30 to TRBJ1-4; D is uncertain. This CDR3 spans 11 amino acids. Germline V gene data show CDR1 as GTSNPN and CDR2 as SVGIG (reference sequence). V dropped 3 bases and J dropped 5 bases, with 4 bases sitting between them. The CDR3 region has the DNA TGTGCCTGGAGGGGAAATGAAAAACTGTTTTTT. It translates to CAWRGNEKLFF.

This rearrangement joins TRBV7-2 to TRBJ2-5; 7 positions agree with TRBD1. Germline V gives CDR1 SGHTA, CDR2 FQGNSA. The trim removed 2 bases at V and 0 bases at J, leaving 3 bases unmatched. The CDR3 is 15 residues long. As DNA, the CDR3 is TGTGCCAGCAGCTTATACAGGGGCGACCAAGAGACCCAGTACTTC. Protein: CASSLYRGDQETQYF.

The chain recombines TRBV29-1 with TRBJ2-7; the match to TRBD1 covers 7 bases. The germline CDR1 and CDR2 sequences are SQVTM and ANQGSEA. The CDR3 is 12 amino acids. V lost 7 bases to trimming and J lost 2 bases; unmatched junction nucleotides: 5. CDR3 in DNA: TGCAGCGCTATACAGGGGCCCTACGAGCAGTACTTC. This encodes CSAIQGPYEQYF.

The rearrangement uses TRBV9 and TRBJ1-6; no reliable D call. The V and J ends lost 1 base and 8 bases respectively, with 10 bases between them. The germline V gene has CDR1 SGDLS and CDR2 YYNGEE. This CDR3 contains 14 residues. In DNA form, the CDR3 reads TGTGCCAGCAGCGTAAAAATCGCGGATTCACCCCTCCACTTT. The encoded protein is CASSVKIADSPLHF.

DNA of the CDR3: TGTGCCAGCAGCTTAACGGCGGGCGGGGAGACCCAGTACTTC. This gives the protein CASSLTAGGETQYF. The chain carries TRBV7-2 and TRBJ2-5; D perhaps matches TRBD2 (5 bases). CDR3 length equals 14 residues. V lost 2 bases, J lost 5 bases, and 12 bases lay in between. Germline loops: CDR1 SGHTA, CDR2 FQGNSA.

The chain employs TRBV4-3 and TRBJ2-6; TRBD2 is a possible D gene (6 bases). Germline assignment: CDR1 LGHNA and CDR2 YSLEER. V was cut by 0 bases and J by 0 bases, with 9 bases left in between. The CDR3 spans 17 residues. The chain's CDR3 is CASSQDRRASGANVLTF. CDR3 bases: TGCGCCAGCAGCCAAGATCGGAGGGCCTCTGGGGCCAACGTCCTGACTTTC.

This sequence joins TRBV29-1 and TRBJ1-1, with TRBD1 identical over 7 bases. Germline-derived CDR1 and CDR2 are SQVTM and ANQGSEA. The CDR3 extends over 17 amino acids. V dropped 3 bases and J dropped 3; count of bases not matched to a gene: 16. The CDR3 DNA sequence: TGCAGCGTTGAGACCGGTTTGAGGGGGCGCTGGGACACTGAAGCTTTCTTT. Amino acids: CSVETGLRGRWDTEAFF. The variable domain in full, completed from reference TRBV29-1 and TRBJ1-1, reads SAVISQKPSRDICQRGTSLTIQCQVDSQVTMMFWYRQQPGQSLTLIATANQGSEATYESGFVIDKFPISRPNLTFSTLTVSNMSPEDSSIYLCSVETGLRGRWDTEAFFGQGTRLTVV.